The clone carrying this T cell receptor beta chain came up many times. Its antigen is not identified. This sample stems from a study of CD8 T cells in ankylosing spondylitis. From the 5' RACE reads, TCRdb called clonotypes with MiXCR, one entry per CDR3 protein. The sample consists of 200,000 to 250,000 distinct CDR3 sequences, about 10% of them appearing once. The CDR3 runs to 14 residues. With 3 bases removed from V and 9 bases from J, the gap between germline ends came to 13 bases. Germline CDR1 is SGDLS and CDR2 is YYNGEE. Study-level findings and limits: Reactive arthritis synovial fluid and blood were previously reported to contain some motif variants. Characteristic, it appeared, of ankylosing spondylitis blood was a TCR beta motif of eight highly homologous variants. Disease-associated clonotypes exhibited CD8+ identity and were relatively infrequent in peripheral blood.

Material for sequencing was blood, either unsorted or a sorted T cell fraction (not recorded which). The TCR sequence derives from a male donor with ankylosing spondylitis or in good health (not recorded which). The chain uses TRBV9 and TRBJ1-6; maybe TRBD1 (6 bases). CDR3: CASSADSGLSPLHF. CDR3 nucleotide sequence: TGTGCCAGCAGCGCGGACAGCGGACTTTCACCCCTCCACTTT.